This is a list of T cell receptor beta chains from one sample in a study of cytomegalovirus exposure and HLA in healthy donors. The method was immunoSEQ multiplex PCR; TCRdb's version includes in-frame clones alone and lacks a portion of them. The sample records some 180,000 clones, about four fifths being singletons. What was sequenced was PBMCs. The receptors stem from a female donor in good health and CMV-seronegative. Both conserved end residues are part of each CDR3. D genes are given only for firm matches. The listing skips clone size in some rows; elsewhere it reads once, few, many or a size class.

NA	TRBV9	TRBD1	TRBJ1-6	CASGRHGQDYSPLHF	TGTGCCAGCGGGCGGCACGGACAGGATTATTCACCCCTCCACTTT
NA	TRBV5-6	NA	TRBJ1-1	CASSLRVRGSTEAFF	TGTGCCAGCAGCTTGAGAGTCAGGGGATCCACTGAAGCTTTCTTT
NA	TRBV6-6	NA	TRBJ2-1	CASSLGGTLEQFF	TGTGCCAGCAGTTTAGGTGGGACTCTTGAGCAGTTCTTC
NA	TRBV6-5	NA	TRBJ2-1	CASTAGASSYNEQFF	TGTGCCAGCACCGCGGGGGCGAGCTCCTACAATGAGCAGTTCTTC
NA	TRBV7-3	TRBD1	TRBJ2-2	CASSPGTVNTGELFF	TGTGCCAGCAGCCCAGGGACAGTGAACACCGGGGAGCTGTTTTTT
NA	TRBV7-3	NA	TRBJ2-3	CASSLSQGSLTDTQYF	TGTGCCAGCAGCTTAAGTCAGGGCTCTCTCACAGATACGCAGTATTTT
NA	TRBV19	TRBD2	TRBJ2-1	CASSTTSGRALFSYNEQFF	TGTGCCAGTAGTACGACTAGCGGGAGGGCCCTTTTCTCCTACAATGAGCAGTTCTTC
NA	TRBV5-1	TRBD2	TRBJ2-7	CASSSTSGGVVEQYF	TGCGCCAGCAGCTCCACTAGCGGGGGAGTAGTCGAGCAGTACTTC
NA	TRBV9	NA	TRBJ2-2	CASSVDLSGELFF	TGTGCCAGCAGCGTAGATCTGTCCGGGGAGCTGTTTTTT
NA	TRBV7-2	TRBD2	TRBJ2-3	CASRSRPRGGLRDTQYF	TGTGCCAGCAGATCAAGACCGCGGGGGGGCCTCAGAGATACGCAGTATTTT
NA	TRBV18	NA	TRBJ1-1	CASSPGGTHNTEAFF	TGTGCCAGCTCACCGGGGGGGACACATAACACTGAAGCTTTCTTT
NA	TRBV11-2	NA	TRBJ2-7	CASSLSTSREQYF	TGTGCCAGCAGCTTAAGCACTAGCCGGGAGCAGTACTTC
NA	TRBV4-2	TRBD1	TRBJ1-4	CASSQDPDRDEKLFF	TGTGCCAGCAGCCAAGATCCCGACAGGGACGAAAAACTGTTTTTT
NA	TRBV30	NA	TRBJ1-6	CAWSVGQGLNSPLHF	TGTGCCTGGAGTGTTGGGCAGGGGCTAAATTCACCCCTCCACTTT
NA	TRBV10-3	NA	TRBJ2-5	CAMRRERQETQYF	TGTGCCATGAGAAGGGAGAGACAAGAGACCCAGTACTTC
few	TRBV4-2	TRBD1	TRBJ1-2	CASSKNRGPGYGYTF	TGTGCCAGCAGCAAAAACAGGGGGCCGGGCTATGGCTACACCTTC
NA	TRBV7-9	NA	TRBJ1-1	CSSFRGRGNTEAFF	TGTTCCAGCTTTCGAGGAAGGGGTAACACTGAAGCTTTCTTT
NA	TRBV7-9	TRBD2	TRBJ2-5	CASSLGLAVEQYF	TGTGCCAGCAGCCTAGGACTAGCGGTAGAGCAGTACTTC
few	TRBV9	TRBD1	TRBJ2-2	CASSSTRSGQGGNTGELFF	TGTGCCAGCAGCTCCACCCGATCCGGACAGGGTGGGAACACCGGGGAGCTGTTTTTT
NA	TRBV9	TRBD2	TRBJ2-2	CASGGAGGATGELFF	TGTGCCAGCGGAGGGGCGGGGGGAGCCACCGGGGAGCTGTTTTTT
once	TRBV5-6	TRBD2	TRBJ2-7	CASSLGQLAGGNEQYF	TGTGCCAGCAGCTTGGGCCAACTAGCGGGAGGGAACGAGCAGTACTTC
NA	TRBV13	TRBD1	TRBJ1-6	CASGSGTGGSPLHF	TGTGCCAGCGGCTCAGGGACAGGGGGATCACCCCTCCACTTT
NA	TRBV27	NA	TRBJ1-2	CASSLGRGSYYYGYTF	TGTGCCAGCAGTTTAGGAAGGGGTTCCTACTATTATGGCTACACCTTC